This T cell receptor (beta chain) was sequenced for a study of cytomegalovirus exposure and HLA in healthy donors. The PCR made use of 60 Vbeta and 13 Jbeta primers. TCRdb's table, derived via immunoSEQ multiplex PCR, lists solely in-frame clones and lacks some. The sample consists of approximately 90,000 clones, roughly 79% of them appearing once. V was clipped by 7 bases and J by 3 bases; unmatched bases: 7. There are 14 residues in the CDR3. Looked up from germline, CDR1 is MRHNA and CDR2 is SNTAGT. This clone was recorded once. The sequence was collected from a male donor in good health and CMV-seronegative. This chain joins TRBV6-4 and TRBJ1-1, with 8 bases lining up with TRBD1. The sample was PBMCs. The CDR3 spells CASNNRGFDTEAFF. The CDR3, as DNA: TGTGCCAGCAACAACAGGGGGTTCGACACTGAAGCTTTCTTT.